This T cell receptor (beta chain) was observed in a study of regulatory T cells in long-lasting Graves disease. Study-level information: Patients with persistent Graves' disease had over 5 years of antithyroid drugs and persistent TSH receptor antibodies.

Time point defined: persistent/refractory GD, antithyroid drugs over 5 years with positive TRAb. The TCR library was prepared using RNA isolated from PBMCs. An endocrinology unit in Xi'an, China, supplied the patients. Germline CDR1 is SGHRS and CDR2 is YFSETQ. V lost 4 bases, J lost 6 bases, and 10 bases stayed unmatched. This CDR3 spans 15 amino acids. Study observations and caveats: Accuracy may have suffered from the small sample size.

In building TCR beta libraries, iRepertoire HTBI primers were used together with Arm-PCR of CDR3 regions. TCRdb re-derived calls from the multiplex PCR reads in MiXCR, one entry per CDR3 protein. The sample has 700,000 or so distinct CDR3 sequences, around 30% seen once; the top ten hold roughly 41%. This clonotype was recorded once. The antigen is undetermined. The V and J genes are TRBV5-1 and TRBJ2-7, with 10 bases fitting TRBD1. The starting material was peripheral blood mononuclear cells (PBMCs), obtained when the disease was refractory, from a patient treated with antithyroid drugs. The sequence was collected from a female donor with Graves disease. DNA of the CDR3: TGCGCCAGCAGCCGAACCGGGACAGGGGTTTCCGAGCAGTACTTC. Amino acid sequence: CASSRTGTGVSEQYF.